The T cell receptor beta chain described here comes from a study of vaccination effects on CD4 cells after COVID-19. Trimming removed 3 bases at V and 6 bases at J, with 9 bases between. The CDR3 has 12 residues. Germline CDR1 and CDR2: DFQATT and SNEGSKA (reference sequence). As concerns this clone: Its matching antigen is unknown.

With approximately 10 days of culture completed, CD4+ T cells were isolated. Participants were vaccinated with two doses of either the BNT162b2 or mRNA-1273 vaccine. None of these healthy vaccinees had been infected with SARS-CoV-2 before vaccination. The repertoire was sequenced with immunoSEQ multiplex PCR; TCRdb's copy has only in-frame clones and lacks some. The table lists approximately 74,000 clones, approximately 73% of them singletons. The input for sequencing was CD4+ T cells from PBMCs cultured without peptide, taken after COVID-19 vaccination. The clonotype was recovered from a human donor who received a COVID-19 vaccine. V and J are TRBV20-1 and TRBJ1-5; possible D gene TRBD1, 6 bases. The CDR3 protein is CSASGGRQPQHF. CDR3 nucleotide sequence: TGCAGTGCTAGTGGGGGGCGTCAGCCCCAGCATTTT.